A selection of T cell receptor beta chains follows, all from one sample in a study of response to subunit inactivated influenza vaccine. TCRdb fed the RT-PCR reads into MiXCR, producing one record per CDR3 protein. Of about 800,000 distinct CDR3 sequences listed, 21% are singletons. This sample comprised PBMCs from blood, obtained approximately 5 days after vaccination. The receptor set was obtained from a man aged 45-60 years who received an inactivated influenza vaccine. Both conserved end residues are part of each CDR3. A D gene is named only where the DNA matches it firmly. The size of a clone is reported for some rows only, either as once, few or many, or as a class for expanded clones.

>-|-|TRBJ1-2|TRBV24-1|14
TGTGCCACCAGGAGTAGTACCTACTCGGATGGCTACACCTTC
CATRSSTYSDGYTF
>few|-|TRBJ2-2|TRBV11-1|18
TGTGCCAGCAGCTTAGGCGGGACACGTATTCCGAACACCGGGGAGCTGTTTTTT
CASSLGGTRIPNTGELFF
>-|-|TRBJ2-2|TRBV6-6|11
TGTGCCAGCAGTTACGACGGGGAGCTGTTTTTT
CASSYDGELFF
>once|-|TRBJ2-7|TRBV7-6|16
TGTGCCAGCAGCTTTACACAGACAGAAAGCTCCTACGAGCAGTACTTC
CASSFTQTESSYEQYF
>-|-|TRBJ2-1|TRBV24-1|14
TGTGCCACCAGTGATTTGTTCCGGGACAATGAGCAGTTCTTC
CATSDLFRDNEQFF
>-|-|TRBJ2-5|TRBV6-5|15
TGTGCCAGCAGTTACGCGGGACACGGGGAGAAGACCCAGTACTTC
CASSYAGHGEKTQYF
>few|-|TRBJ1-5|TRBV28|15
TGTGCCAGCAGTGAAACAGGGAGATACAATCAGCCCCAGCATTTT
CASSETGRYNQPQHF
>few|-|TRBJ2-7|TRBV7-9|14
TGTGCCAGCAGCCATACAGGAAGCTCCTACGAGCAGTACTTC
CASSHTGSSYEQYF
>few|-|TRBJ2-7|TRBV7-9|15
TGTGCCAGCAGCAAACATGACTCGAGCTCCTACGAGCAGTACTTC
CASSKHDSSSYEQYF
>-|TRBD2|TRBJ2-7|TRBV20-1|16
TGCAGTGCTAGAGATACATATACTAGCGGGAGATGCGAGCAGTACTTC
CSARDTYTSGRCEQYF
>-|-|TRBJ1-6|TRBV12-3/TRBV12-4|15
TGTGCCAGCAGCCCACCGGGACCTAATAATTCACCCCTCCACTTT
CASSPPGPNNSPLHF
>-|TRBD2|TRBJ2-1|TRBV24-1|16
TGTGCCACCAGTGAGGGACTAGCGGGGGGCGGGCATGAGCAGTTCTTC
CATSEGLAGGGHEQFF
>once|TRBD1|TRBJ2-7|TRBV6-1|15
TGTGCCAGCAGAAGAGTGGGGACAGGGACTTACGAGCAGTACTTC
CASRRVGTGTYEQYF
>-|TRBD2|TRBJ2-1|TRBV3-1|15
TGTGCCAGCAGGTACGGGGGGTCAGCCTACAATGAGCAGTTCTTC
CASRYGGSAYNEQFF
>few|TRBD1|TRBJ2-3|TRBV11-2|15
TGTGCCAGCAGCCGACAGGGATTAAGCACAGATACGCAGTATTTT
CASSRQGLSTDTQYF
>few|-|TRBJ1-5|TRBV20-1|13
TGCAGTGCTAGAATTCGGGCGCAGCAGCCCCAGCATTTT
CSARIRAQQPQHF
>-|-|TRBJ1-5|TRBV4-3|14
TGCGCCAGCAGCCCCAGTTTCGGGGGGGAGCCCCAGCATTTT
CASSPSFGGEPQHF
>few|-|TRBJ2-7|TRBV20-1|15
TGCAGTGCTAGAGGAAGGGGGGGTAGCTCCTACGAGCAGTACTTC
CSARGRGGSSYEQYF
>-|-|TRBJ2-3|TRBV7-2|14
TGTGCCAGCAGCTTAGGCGGGGATGTGGATACGCAGTATTTT
CASSLGGDVDTQYF
>few|-|TRBJ1-2|TRBV29-1|13
TGCAGCGTTGGCACAGGACCTAACTATGGCTACACCTTC
CSVGTGPNYGYTF
>few|-|TRBJ2-2|TRBV4-2|14
TGTGCCAGCAGCCAAGATCATCCGAACGGGGAGCTGTTTTTT
CASSQDHPNGELFF
>-|TRBD2|TRBJ2-7|TRBV27|15
TGTGCCAGCAGTCACTCTAGCGGGAGGGCCAAAGAGCAGTACTTC
CASSHSSGRAKEQYF
>-|-|TRBJ2-7|TRBV4-3|15
TGCGCCAGCAGCCAAGAATCCGGGGCCTACTACGAGCAGTACTTC
CASSQESGAYYEQYF
>-|TRBD1|TRBJ1-3|TRBV7-9|17
TGTGCCAGCAGCTCCTCCGGGACAGGGCTCCCTGGAAACACCATATATTTT
CASSSSGTGLPGNTIYF
>few|TRBD1|TRBJ2-7|TRBV6-5|13
TGTGCCAGCATTAGCGTCAGGGGGTACGAGCAGTACTTC
CASISVRGYEQYF
>-|-|TRBJ1-1|TRBV11-1|18
TGTGCCAGCAGCTTGCCCTCCACGACCTCCGCATTGACAACTGAAGCTTTCTTT
CASSLPSTTSALTTEAFF
>-|-|TRBJ2-5|TRBV13|15
TGTGCCAGCAGCCCGGGAGACAGGGAGCGGGAGACCCAGTACTTC
CASSPGDRERETQYF
>-|-|TRBJ2-3|TRBV6-2/TRBV6-3|14
TGTGCCACAGCTCATACTACTAGCACAGATACGCAGTATTTT
CATAHTTSTDTQYF
>few|TRBD2|TRBJ2-7|TRBV7-6|15
TGTGCCAGCAGCTTGCCGGGACTAAACGGCTACGAGCAGTACTTC
CASSLPGLNGYEQYF
>once|TRBD2|TRBJ2-5|TRBV10-3|18
TGTGCCTCCGCGGGGACGGACGTGGGAGCGGGGGTGGGAGAGACCCAGTACTTC
CASAGTDVGAGVGETQYF
>many|-|TRBJ2-7|TRBV5-1|14
TGCGCCAGCAGCTTGGATCGGTCTAGGGTCGAGCAGTACTTC
CASSLDRSRVEQYF
>few|-|TRBJ2-2|TRBV3-1|15
TGTGCCAGCAGCCAAGCATTTTATACCACCGGGGAGCTGTTTTTT
CASSQAFYTTGELFF
>-|-|TRBJ2-1|TRBV18|16
TGTGCCAGCTCACCACGGGGGAAAGGGAGGTTGGTTGAGCAGTTCTTC
CASSPRGKGRLVEQFF
>-|-|TRBJ2-1|TRBV6-5|12
TGTGCCAGCGGGGACTCCTACCATGAGCAGTTCTTC
CASGDSYHEQFF
>-|TRBD2|TRBJ2-7|TRBV20-1|14
TGCAGCCCAGCGGGGCAGTTCACCTCCTACGAGCAGTACTTC
CSPAGQFTSYEQYF
>few|-|TRBJ2-3|TRBV20-1|15
TGCAGTGCTAGTCATAGGTGGGGGAGCACAGATACGCAGTATTTT
CSASHRWGSTDTQYF
>many|TRBD2|TRBJ2-1|TRBV2|16
TGTGCCAGCAGTGCGCTAGCGGGGGGGGTGTACAATGAGCAGTTCTTC
CASSALAGGVYNEQFF
>-|-|TRBJ2-5|TRBV15|15
TGTGCCACCAGCAGAGATTGGCGAGCCCAAGAGACCCAGTACTTC
CATSRDWRAQETQYF
>once|TRBD1|TRBJ2-1|TRBV29-1|12
TGCAGCGTTGGTCAGGGGGAGAATGAGCAGTTCTTC
CSVGQGENEQFF
>-|-|TRBJ2-7|TRBV11-2|13
TGTGCCAGCAGCTTAAACCATCCCTACGAGCAGTACTTC
CASSLNHPYEQYF